Given below is one TCR beta chain in context. Its target is unknown. This record belongs to a study of CD8+ T cells in alopecia areata. Findings and caveats of the study: In scalp samples, resident alphabeta T cells of normal skin are also sequenced. Patients shared TCRs less clearly than mice did, possibly owing to HLA. Lesional scalp, especially alopecia totalis/universalis, showed higher clonality than normal scalp.

A FACSAria was used to sort CD4+ and CD8+ T cells. These cells came from PBMCs. Germline values: CDR1 SGHAT, CDR2 FQNNGV. V lost 1 base, J lost 6 bases, and 12 bases lay in between. The CDR3 length is 14 residues. cDNA serving as the sequencing template came from extracted, reverse transcribed RNA. Profiling relied on immunoSEQ multiplex PCR, and the TCRdb table lists in-frame clones only, not all of them. The sample lists 200,000 or so clones; around 50% were seen once. This chain links TRBV11-2 with TRBJ1-2; D ambiguous. The sample consisted of CD8+ T cells sorted from blood. This TCR came from a human donor in good health. The CDR3 protein is CASSLGRLRDGYTF. The DNA of the CDR3 is TGTGCCAGCAGCTTAGGTCGGCTTCGTGATGGCTACACCTTC.